The 8 T cell receptor beta chains in this list originate from one sample, sequenced in a study of Graves' ophthalmopathy and Graves' hyperthyroidism (dated by TCRdb to 2016 to 2019). Instrument used: Illumina HiSeq 2000. For repertoire sequencing, the TCR beta CDR3 regions were amplified from RNA transcripts. The first round of RT-PCR was done with HTBI primers and the Qiagen OneStep RT-PCR kit, and was followed by a second round of multiplex PCR, then size selection and purification. TCRdb handled the public reads itself, with Q25 trimming in fastp and clone calling in MiXCR, and kept productive beta chains. Merged by CDR3 protein, the rows form single entries marked with the most common genes and DNA. This sample comprises around 1,000,000 distinct CDR3 sequences, 35% to 40% of them detected only once. The top ten hold 8.5% to 14% of the sample. Sequencing input: peripheral blood or thyroid tissue (not recorded which). The receptors were gathered from an adult man with Graves' hyperthyroidism.

There are many counts of this clonotype. The chain joins TRBV7-9 to TRBJ1-4; D not certain. CDR3 size: 13 residues. The germline V gene has CDR1 SEHNR and CDR2 FQNEAQ (reference sequence). The V and J ends lost 8 bases and 3 bases respectively, with 10 bases between them. The CDR3 protein is CASGRAANEKLFF. The CDR3 DNA follows: TGTGCCAGCGGGCGGGCAGCTAATGAAAAACTGTTTTTT.

The chain employs TRBV5-4 and TRBJ2-7; 8 bases align to TRBD2. The CDR3 has 15 amino acids. Germline lookup yields CDR1 SGHNT and CDR2 YYREEE (reference sequence). V lost 2 bases and J lost 2; bases outside the gene matches: 6. CDR3 in DNA: TGTGCCAGCAGCTTCCGGGGTAGCGGGACCTACGAGCAGTACTTC. Translating it yields CASSFRGSGTYEQYF.

This clonotype was observed a few times. The genes are TRBV7-2 and TRBJ1-2, with D maybe TRBD1 (5 bases). The V gene's germline CDR1 is SGHTA and CDR2 FQGNSA. CDR3 length equals 15 residues. Trimming removed 2 bases from V and 0 bases from J, with 10 bases in between. The CDR3 protein is CASSLRGVTNYGYTF. CDR3 in DNA: TGTGCCAGCAGCTTAAGAGGGGTAACTAACTATGGCTACACCTTC.

The V call is TRBV2, the J call TRBJ1-1; TRBD1 is a possible D gene (6 bases). Trimming took off 11 bases at V and 5 bases at J, with 18 bases between the two ends. The germline V gene has CDR1 SNHLY and CDR2 FYNNEI. This CDR3 is built from 13 residues. For the CDR3, the DNA is TGTGCCCACGGGGGGGGGCGGCGGACTGAAGCTTTCTTT. Residues: CAHGGGRRTEAFF.

This clonotype was found a few times. V gene TRBV5-1 combines with J gene TRBJ2-5; D is uncertain. CDR1 and CDR2 (germline): SGHRS, YFSETQ. The CDR3 consists of 15 residues. Between the trimmed V and J ends, which lost 0 bases and 5 bases, there was a span of 14 bases. The CDR3 DNA reads as TGCGCCAGCAGCTTGGCCCCGGGTCCGATCGAGACCCAGTACTTC. It is translated as CASSLAPGPIETQYF.

On this clonotype itself: At one end the junction does not follow the germline gene, possibly because of a read error. This chain connects TRBV10-2 to TRBJ1-2, with D perhaps matching TRBD1 (5 bases). There are 12 residues in the CDR3. CDR1 WSHSY and CDR2 SAAADI come from the germline V gene. The CDR3 is CASSSQDRGYTF. CDR3 in DNA: TGTGCCAGCAGTTCACAGGACCGCGGCTACACCTTC.

V usage is TRBV20-1 and J usage is TRBJ2-7; 8 positions agree with TRBD1. CDR3 length equals 18 residues. Germline V lookup: CDR1 DFQATT, CDR2 SNEGSKA (reference sequence). The ends lost 0 bases at V and 3 bases at J; junction bases unmatched: 16. The CDR3 nucleotides are TGCAGTGCTAGAGATTTTCAGGGGGCCGGGCTGGCCGGCTACGAGCAGTACTTC. Translated: CSARDFQGAGLAGYEQYF.

This clonotype was seen repeatedly, ten times or more. V is TRBV29-1 and J is TRBJ1-4; D uncertain. Per the germline V gene, CDR1 is SQVTM and CDR2 is ANQGSEA. The CDR3 sequence is 13 residues long. V lost 5 bases and J lost 0, with 7 bases in between. The CDR3 sequence: CSVMRATNEKLFF. CDR3 coding DNA: TGCAGCGTTATGCGGGCAACTAATGAAAAACTGTTTTTT.